What follows are 2 T cell receptor beta chains derived from one specimen sequenced in a study of CD8 T cells in ankylosing spondylitis (dated by TCRdb to about 2017). General conclusions and limits of the study: Blood from ankylosing spondylitis patients appeared to be characterized by a TCR beta motif made up of under ten highly homologous amino acid variants.

The library was built by means of 5' RACE. Sequencing instrument: Illumina HiSeq 2500. The public reads were reanalyzed by TCRdb: fastp trimming at Q25, MiXCR alignment, in-frame beta chains only. Each entry merges the rows of one CDR3 protein and shows their most common DNA and genes. The sample table records hundreds of thousands of distinct CDR3 sequences; 12% of these occur just once. Together, the top ten hold over 6.5% of the sample. No cognate antigen is known for these TCRs. Material: blood, either unsorted or a sorted T cell fraction (not recorded which). The receptors stem from a male donor with ankylosing spondylitis.

The chain uses TRBV20-1 and TRBJ1-2; no reliable D call. CDR1 DFQATT and CDR2 SNEGSKA come from the germline V gene (reference sequence). The V and J ends lost 3 bases and 0 bases respectively, with 11 bases between them. The CDR3 is 14 amino acids. The CDR3 DNA follows: TGCAGTGCTAGCCTCACCCCCCCTAACTATGGCTACACCTTC. This encodes CSASLTPPNYGYTF.

This clonotype was picked up a small number of times. The CDR3 is CASSQDRLANTGELFF. The CDR3 DNA sequence: TGTGCCAGCAGCCAAGACAGGCTCGCGAACACCGGGGAGCTGTTTTTT. This chain links TRBV14 with TRBJ2-2; D gene ambiguous. Per germline, CDR1 SGHDN and CDR2 FVKESK. This CDR3 spans 16 amino acids. Trimming shortened V by 0 bases and J by 0 bases, and 8 bases separated the two germline ends.